The 32 T cell receptor beta chains listed next were all sequenced from one sample in a study of blood T cell repertoires in COVID-19. Using immunoSEQ multiplex PCR, the repertoire was profiled, and TCRdb retains in-frame clones only, with some absent. Among hundreds of thousands of clones, more than 85% were seen once, and the ten largest hold 8.8%. The sequenced sample was PBMCs or T cells enriched from blood (not recorded which). These receptors were collected from a man in his forties who had recovered from COVID-19.

The rearrangement joins TRBV3-1 (or the pseudogene TRBV3-2) to TRBJ2-3; a possible D gene is TRBD2 (6 bases). This CDR3 has 17 amino acids. Deletions cut 6 bases from V and 3 bases from J, with 22 bases between. Germline V CDR1 and CDR2: LGHDT, YNNKEL (reference sequence). The CDR3: CASSRRDLAILTDTQYF. CDR3 sequence (DNA): TGTGCCAGCAGTCGCCGGGACTTAGCGATCCTTACAGATACGCAGTATTTT.

The count of this clone is one. The V and J genes are TRBV27 and TRBJ1-5, with D tentatively TRBD1 (5 bases). The CDR3 is 14 amino acids. V was shortened by 2 bases and J by 5 bases, with 10 bases between the two germline ends. Germline V gives CDR1 MNHEY, CDR2 SMNVEV (reference sequence). CDR3 in DNA: TGTGCCAGCAGTTTAAGGGCAGGGTATCAGCCCCAGCATTTT. It translates to CASSLRAGYQPQHF.

V is TRBV27 and J is TRBJ2-1; TRBD2 aligns across 16 bases. The CDR3 runs to 19 residues. V shed 0 bases and J 6 bases; nucleotides not matched to a gene: 8. Germline lookup yields CDR1 MNHEY and CDR2 SMNVEV (reference sequence). CDR3 sequence reads: CASSLSGLAGGPLSNEQFF. The DNA for the CDR3 is TGTGCCAGCAGTTTATCGGGACTAGCGGGAGGGCCTTTGTCCAATGAGCAGTTCTTC.

The chain uses TRBV7-9 and TRBJ1-6; 7 bases are a match to TRBD1. Germline V lookup: CDR1 SEHNR, CDR2 FQNEAQ (reference sequence). This CDR3 spans 16 amino acids. V lost 5 bases and J lost 8; bases outside the gene matches: 12. The CDR3 loop reads CASSRQAGTAYSPLHF. For the CDR3, the DNA is TGTGCCAGCAGCCGACAAGCAGGGACAGCTTATTCACCCCTCCACTTT.

This chain links TRBV7-6 with TRBJ2-1, with a weak D call TRBD2 (6 bases). Germline V gene sequence: CDR1 SGHVS, CDR2 FNYEAQ. The CDR3 consists of 15 residues. V lost 5 bases to trimming and J lost 0 bases, with 11 bases between them. The CDR3 nucleotides read TGTGCCAGCAGCAAGCGGGCCAGCTCCTACAATGAGCAGTTCTTC. The encoded protein is CASSKRASSYNEQFF.

The J gene is TRBJ2-7, the V gene TRBV7-9; TRBD1 might be the D (5 bases). Germline V gene data show CDR1 as SEHNR and CDR2 as FQNEAQ (reference sequence). V lost 1 base, J lost 9 bases, and 22 bases lay in between. The CDR3 is 16 residues long. The CDR3 DNA reads as TGTGCCAGCAGCTTAGAAGGGGCCCACCAGGGAAACGGGCAGTACTTC. Translation gives CASSLEGAHQGNGQYF.

The chain joins TRBV29-1 to TRBJ1-2, with 7 bases identical to TRBD1. The CDR3 is made up of 18 amino acids. V lost 2 bases, J lost 0 bases, and 15 bases stayed unmatched. Looked up from germline, CDR1 is SQVTM and CDR2 is ANQGSEA. CDR3 nucleotides: TGCAGCGTTGAAATCCGAAGGGACAGCCAGGGAACTAACTATGGCTACACCTTC. Amino acids: CSVEIRRDSQGTNYGYTF.

This sequence joins TRBV11-2 and TRBJ2-1; 8 nucleotides agree with TRBD2. This CDR3 is 14 amino acids long. Germline CDR1 and CDR2: SGHAT and FQNNGV. V trimming: 8 bases; J trimming: 7 bases; junction bases outside the gene matches: 10. CDR3 loop: CASARGGRWNEQFF. For the CDR3, the DNA is TGTGCCAGCGCACGGGGGGGCCGGTGGAATGAGCAGTTCTTC.

J is TRBJ1-2 and V is TRBV21-1; the table's D call, TRBD1, was not checked against the DNA. TRBV21-1 is a pseudogene segment. The CDR3 sequence is 16 residues long. DNA of the CDR3: TGTGCCAGCAGCAAAGATGTGGGCACCAAATCCAATGGCTACACCTTC. This gives the protein CASSKDVGTKSNGYTF.

The chain is built from TRBV5-1 and TRBJ2-1; 7 bases fit TRBD1. Per the germline V gene, CDR1 is SGHRS and CDR2 is YFSETQ. Unmatched junction bases numbered 6, after V lost 4 bases and J lost 5 bases. The CDR3 is 14 amino acids. CDR3 nucleotides: TGCGCCAGCAGCGAGGGGGCGGCACACAATGAGCAGTTCTTC. Its translation: CASSEGAAHNEQFF.

This rearrangement joins TRBV6-5 to TRBJ2-7; TRBD2 agrees at 10 bases. This CDR3 comprises 13 residues. Germline values: CDR1 MNHEY, CDR2 SVGAGI. The V gene end was trimmed by 4 bases and the J gene end by 4 bases; junction bases not matched to a gene: 1. The CDR3 spells CASSSSGRYEQYF. In DNA form, the CDR3 reads TGTGCCAGCAGTTCTAGCGGGAGATACGAGCAGTACTTC.

This chain joins TRBV6-5 and TRBJ2-3; D unresolved. CDR3 size: 14 residues. Trimming removed 2 bases at V and 5 bases at J, with 11 bases between. The germline CDR1 and CDR2 sequences are MNHEY and SVGAGI. CDR3 protein: CASSYGSGLDTQYF. CDR3 coding DNA: TGTGCCAGCAGTTACGGCTCAGGCCTAGATACGCAGTATTTT.

The chain combines TRBV6-2 or TRBV6-3 with TRBJ2-1; TRBD2 matches 13 bases. CDR3 length equals 17 residues. Germline assignment: CDR1 MNHEY and CDR2 SVGEGT. With V trimmed by 2 bases and J by 11 bases, 12 bases remained unmatched. The CDR3 DNA reads TGTGCCAGCAGTTACGTGGCAATTCTGGGACTAGCGGGAAAGCAGTTCTTC. It is translated as CASSYVAILGLAGKQFF.

The chain has TRBV30 and TRBJ1-5; D is perhaps TRBD1 (5 bases). The length of the CDR3 is 13 residues. From germline, CDR1 is GTSNPN and CDR2 SVGIG (reference sequence). V was pared by 5 bases and J by 7 bases, with 15 bases between. CDR3 amino acids: CAWSTGVGQPQHF. In DNA form, the CDR3 reads TGTGCCTGGTCAACGGGGGTGGGGCAGCCCCAGCATTTT.

This clone was seen only once. The rearrangement links TRBV27 to TRBJ2-5; 7 bases match TRBD2. Germline trimming cut 4 bases from V and 6 bases from J; bases unmatched to any gene: 8. CDR1 is MNHEY, CDR2 SMNVEV, per germline (reference sequence). CDR3 length: 14 residues. The DNA for the CDR3 is TGTGCCAGCAGTTATGTGGGGGGGGTGAAGACCCAGTACTTC. Protein: CASSYVGGVKTQYF.

CDR3 sequence reads: CSAGGGGSQPQHF. In nucleotides, the CDR3 is TGCAGTGCTGGTGGAGGGGGCTCTCAGCCCCAGCATTTT. The V gene is TRBV20-1, the J gene TRBJ1-5; 7 bases match TRBD1. The CDR3 totals 13 residues. In germline, CDR1 is DFQATT, CDR2 SNEGSKA (reference sequence). J was trimmed by 6 bases and V by 5 bases; bases with no gene match: 7.

The chain has TRBV27 and TRBJ2-1; 8 nucleotides agree with TRBD2. The CDR3 extends over 17 amino acids. Germline V gene data show CDR1 as MNHEY and CDR2 as SMNVEV (reference sequence). Unmatched junction bases numbered 15, after V lost 5 bases and J lost 6 bases. CDR3 nucleotide sequence: TGTGCCAGCAGTCTCACAGTTTGGAGCGGGAGTTCCAATGAGCAGTTCTTC. This codes for CASSLTVWSGSSNEQFF.

This rearrangement joins TRBV2 to TRBJ1-6; 8 bases are a match to TRBD1. The CDR3 covers 14 residues. J lost 7 bases, V lost 2 bases, and 1 base had no gene match. Germline V gene data show CDR1 as SNHLY and CDR2 as FYNNEI. The CDR3 DNA reads TGTGCCAGCAGTGAACGGGACAGGAATTCACCCCTCCACTTT. Translating it yields CASSERDRNSPLHF.

The chain combines TRBV11-2 with TRBJ2-5, with 14 bases fitting TRBD2. The CDR3 is 17 amino acids. Per the germline V gene, CDR1 is SGHAT and CDR2 is FQNNGV. With V trimmed by 2 bases and J by 4 bases, 6 bases remained unmatched. The CDR3: CASSLHGLAGGGETQYF. CDR3 nucleotides: TGTGCCAGCAGCTTACATGGACTAGCGGGAGGAGGAGAGACCCAGTACTTC.

This clone was counted once. The genes are TRBV10-2 and TRBJ2-7; 7 nucleotides align to TRBD1. The CDR3 consists of 18 residues. The ends lost 4 bases at V and 3 bases at J; junction bases unmatched: 18. The germline V gene encodes CDR1 WSHSY and CDR2 SAAADI. The CDR3 DNA reads TGCGCCAGCAGTGTGGCCAAAGGCCTAACCAGGGGGAACTACGAGCAGTACTTC. This gives the protein CASSVAKGLTRGNYEQYF.

The chain joins TRBV6-1 to TRBJ1-4; 10 bases agree with TRBD1. The V segment lost 1 base and the J segment 8 bases; nucleotides outside the gene matches: 10. The CDR3 is 17 amino acids. The germline gives CDR1 MNHNS, CDR2 SASEGT. This CDR3 reads CASSEGVGTGVDEKLFF. The CDR3 DNA is TGTGCCAGCAGTGAAGGTGTGGGGACAGGGGTAGACGAAAAACTGTTTTTT.

The chain uses TRBV7-2 and TRBJ2-1; 14 nucleotides align to TRBD2. The CDR3 totals 16 residues. From germline, CDR1 is SGHTA and CDR2 FQGNSA. V lost 5 bases and J lost 7; bases outside the gene matches: 7. CDR3 DNA: TGTGCCAGCAGCCCGAGAGGACTAGCGGGGGGTAATGAGCAGTTCTTC. It codes for CASSPRGLAGGNEQFF.

V usage is TRBV21-1 and J usage is TRBJ2-5; the table's D call TRBD1 went unverified against the DNA. TRBV21-1 is deemed a pseudogene. This CDR3 is built from 16 residues. CDR3 in amino acids: CASSNRTKDSQETQYF. As DNA, the CDR3 is TGTGCCAGCAGCAATAGGACCAAGGACAGTCAAGAGACCCAGTACTTC.

This chain uses TRBV11-3 with TRBJ2-1, with TRBD2 identical over 7 bases. J lost 0 bases, V lost 4 bases, and 6 bases had no gene match. This CDR3 spans 16 amino acids. The germline V gene has CDR1 SGHNT and CDR2 YENEEA. In DNA, the CDR3 is TGTGCCAGCAGCTCCCCAGCGGGGAGCTCCTACAATGAGCAGTTCTTC. The encoded protein is CASSSPAGSSYNEQFF.

A note on this clone: Other DNA sequences in this sample translate to the same CDR3. The rearrangement links TRBV12-3 or TRBV12-4 to TRBJ1-2; D unclear. The CDR3 length is 12 residues. Trimming removed 6 bases from V and 2 bases from J, with 7 bases in between. This CDR3 reads CASSSGNYGYTF. The DNA of the CDR3 is TGTGCCAGCAGCTCGGGGAACTATGGCTACACCTTC.

This chain uses TRBV6-1 with TRBJ1-5; the D gene is possibly TRBD1 (5 bases). The CDR3 is 16 amino acids. Trimming removed 2 bases at V and 10 bases at J, with 21 bases between. Germline V gene lookup returns CDR1 MNHNS and CDR2 SASEGT. CDR3 in amino acids: CASSEYQGVPINPQHF. The CDR3 DNA is TGTGCCAGCAGTGAATACCAAGGGGTCCCCATTAATCCCCAGCATTTT.

This chain connects TRBV27 to TRBJ1-1; maybe TRBD1 (6 bases). With 4 bases removed from V and 1 base from J, the gap between germline ends came to 16 bases. This CDR3 is built from 16 residues. CDR1 and CDR2 from the germline V gene are MNHEY and SMNVEV (reference sequence). DNA of the CDR3: TGTGCCAGCAGTTCGGACAGACCCGGTGGGAACACTGAAGCTTTCTTT. It specifies CASSSDRPGGNTEAFF.

The chain employs TRBV7-9 and TRBJ2-1; 11 bases are a match to TRBD2. This CDR3 has 16 amino acids. Germline CDR1 SEHNR, CDR2 FQNEAQ (reference sequence). The junction had 4 bases not matched to a gene; V was cut back by 5 bases and J by 1 base. CDR3 in amino acids: CASSPLAGGSYNEQFF. DNA for the CDR3: TGTGCCAGCAGCCCCCTAGCGGGAGGATCCTACAATGAGCAGTTCTTC.

V gene TRBV5-1 combines with J gene TRBJ2-3; the match to TRBD2 covers 9 bases. Germline assignment: CDR1 SGHRS and CDR2 YFSETQ. The CDR3 runs to 16 residues. The junction had 7 bases not matched to a gene; V was cut back by 1 base and J by 4 bases. Written as DNA, the CDR3 is TGCGCCAGCAGCTTGCCCCGACTAGCGGCCTCAGATACGCAGTATTTT. Encoded protein: CASSLPRLAASDTQYF.

V and J are TRBV6-5 and TRBJ2-4; 7 nucleotides align to TRBD1. Germline loops: CDR1 MNHEY, CDR2 SVGAGI. The CDR3 consists of 14 residues. Germline trimming cut 2 bases from V and 7 bases from J; bases unmatched to any gene: 5. The CDR3 protein is CASSYRTGGNIQYF. As DNA, the CDR3 is TGTGCCAGCAGTTACCGGACAGGCGGGAACATTCAGTACTTC.

CDR3 protein: CASSPSGTDTQYF. DNA of the CDR3: TGTGCCTCCTCCCCCTCTGGCACAGATACGCAGTATTTT. This chain connects TRBV30 to TRBJ2-3, with D uncertain. Trimming removed 7 bases from V and 1 base from J, with 12 bases in between. This CDR3 has 13 amino acids. Per the germline V gene, CDR1 is GTSNPN and CDR2 is SVGIG (reference sequence). The whole variable domain, filled in from reference TRBV30 and TRBJ2-3, reads SQTIHQWPATLVQPVGSPLSLECTVEGTSNPNLYWYRQAAGRGLQLLFYSVGIGQISSEVPQNLSASRPQDRQFILSSKKLLLSDSGFYLCASSPSGTDTQYFGPGTRLTVL.

The rearrangement uses TRBV5-4 and TRBJ1-2; no reliable D call. Trimming pared 0 bases from V and 1 base from J, leaving 7 bases between. Germline CDR1 SGHNT, CDR2 YYREEE (reference sequence). The CDR3 length is 14 residues. CDR3 nucleotides: TGTGCCAGCAGCTTGGATGCGGGTAACTATGGCTACACCTTC. It yields the protein CASSLDAGNYGYTF.